This T cell receptor (beta chain) was retrieved from a study of blood T cell repertoires in COVID-19. The CDR3 runs 16 residues. V shed 6 bases and J 5 bases; nucleotides not matched to a gene: 9. CDR1 is MDHEN, CDR2 SYDVKM, per germline. This clone has a handful of counts. The data were produced by immunoSEQ multiplex PCR, yet TCRdb's version contains in-frame clones alone and is incomplete. This repertoire shows about 180,000 clones, roughly 87% found once; its top ten account for 6% to 7.5%. Sequencing used PBMCs or T cells enriched from blood (not recorded which). The origin of this receptor is a woman aged 45-60 years who had recovered from COVID-19. V gene TRBV28 combines with J gene TRBJ1-4; TRBD1 matches 10 bases. In nucleotides, the CDR3 is TGTGCCAGCAGCTCCGGAGGGACAGGGGCAAATGAAAAACTGTTTTTT. Protein product: CASSSGGTGANEKLFF.